The 13 T cell receptor beta chains given below trace back to one sample, sequenced in a study of T cell responses to AZD1222 COVID-19 vaccine. Produced via immunoSEQ multiplex PCR; TCRdb's table is partial and in-frame only. The sample has 180,000 or so clones; approximately 90% are singletons. Sequenced material: peripheral blood, taken 28 days after the second AZD1222 dose. These receptors were obtained from an adult who received the AZD1222 COVID-19 vaccine.

The chain uses TRBV7-2 and TRBJ2-2, with 9 positions matching TRBD2. Germline CDR1 is SGHTA and CDR2 is FQGNSA. The CDR3 contains 15 residues. V shed 5 bases, J shed 3 bases, and the junction held 4 bases outside the gene matches. The CDR3, as DNA: TGTGCCAGCAGCCCGGGACTAGCCTACACCGGGGAGCTGTTTTTT. This gives the protein CASSPGLAYTGELFF.

This clone came up a few times. This chain links TRBV5-1 with TRBJ2-7; TRBD1 matches at 8 bases. CDR3 length: 13 residues. The J segment lost 0 bases and the V segment lost 7 bases, leaving 3 bases of the junction unmatched. Germline values: CDR1 SGHRS, CDR2 YFSETQ. CDR3 in amino acids: CASGDRISYEQYF. In DNA form, the CDR3 reads TGCGCCAGCGGGGACAGGATCTCCTACGAGCAGTACTTC.

V is TRBV12-3 or TRBV12-4 and J is TRBJ2-3, with 7 positions matching TRBD1. There are 13 residues in the CDR3. V lost 7 bases, J lost 6 bases, and 7 bases stayed unmatched. CDR3 sequence: CASTRQGADTQYF. DNA for the CDR3: TGTGCCAGCACTCGACAGGGAGCCGATACGCAGTATTTT.

The chain couples TRBV3-1 (or the pseudogene TRBV3-2) to TRBJ2-3; no clear D. CDR1 is LGHDT, CDR2 YNNKEL, per germline (reference sequence). The CDR3 has 15 residues. The V gene lost 5 bases and the J gene lost 2 bases, with 14 bases spanning the gap. The CDR3 reads CASSTPGGNTDTQYF. The CDR3 DNA sequence: TGTGCCAGCAGCACGCCCGGCGGAAACACAGATACGCAGTATTTT.

The chain employs TRBV4-3 and TRBJ1-3; the D is unclear. Looked up from germline, CDR1 is LGHNA and CDR2 is YSLEER. The CDR3 runs to 14 residues. Trimming cost V 2 bases and J 0 bases, with 5 bases left between them. As DNA, the CDR3 is TGCGCCAGCAGCCAATGGGGCTCTGGAAACACCATATATTTT. Translated, it gives CASSQWGSGNTIYF.

The chain joins TRBV29-1 to TRBJ2-7; 8 nucleotides line up with TRBD2. The CDR3 length is 11 residues. The V gene end was trimmed by 1 base and the J gene end by 9 bases; junction bases not matched to a gene: 2. Germline V lookup: CDR1 SQVTM, CDR2 ANQGSEA. The CDR3: CSVEAAGGQYF. The CDR3 region has the DNA TGCAGCGTTGAAGCCGCGGGGGGGCAGTACTTC.

This clone was picked up one time. This chain connects TRBV3-1 (or the pseudogene TRBV3-2) to TRBJ1-6; D is undetermined. The germline V and J ends were trimmed by 5 bases and 7 bases, with 12 bases remaining between them. The CDR3 extends over 14 amino acids. Germline CDR1 reads LGHDT; CDR2 reads YNNKEL (reference sequence). The CDR3 is CASSTRTENSPLHF. The CDR3 coding sequence is TGTGCCAGCAGCACGAGGACCGAAAATTCACCCCTCCACTTT.

The chain has TRBV27 and TRBJ2-5; D might be TRBD1 or TRBD2, each matching 5 bases. The germline V and J ends were trimmed by 4 bases and 4 bases, with 25 bases remaining between them. The CDR3 consists of 18 residues. Germline V gives CDR1 MNHEY, CDR2 SMNVEV (reference sequence). DNA for the CDR3: TGTGCCAGCAGTTCTTATGGGGTGATCCGGGACGGGACAGAGACCCAGTACTTC. Protein product: CASSSYGVIRDGTETQYF.

This clone has only a few counts. The V and J genes are TRBV30 and TRBJ2-5, with unresolved D. Deletions cut 0 bases from V and 3 bases from J, with 8 bases between. Germline values: CDR1 GTSNPN, CDR2 SVGIG (reference sequence). This CDR3 has 13 amino acids. As DNA, the CDR3 is TGTGCCTGGAGTGTGGGCAGAAAAGAGACCCAGTACTTC. Protein product: CAWSVGRKETQYF.

V usage is TRBV19 and J usage is TRBJ2-7; D is undetermined. Germline-derived CDR1 and CDR2 are LNHDA and SQIVND (reference sequence). CDR3 length: 14 residues. The V gene lost 2 bases and the J gene lost 5 bases, with 13 bases spanning the gap. The CDR3, as DNA: TGTGCCAGTAGTATATTGGGTCCAAGAGACGAGCAGTACTTC. This encodes CASSILGPRDEQYF.

This sequence joins TRBV12-5 and TRBJ2-1; possible D gene TRBD1, 5 bases. The V end lost 6 bases, the J end lost 2 bases, and 17 bases lay between the germline ends. This CDR3 contains 16 residues. Germline loops: CDR1 LGHNT, CDR2 FRNRAP. The CDR3 nucleotides read TGTGCTAGTGGGACCTCGCCACAGGTTACCTACAATGAGCAGTTCTTC. Translation: CASGTSPQVTYNEQFF. The variable domain in full, completed from reference TRBV12-5 and TRBJ2-1, reads DARVTQTPRHKVTEMGQEVTMRCQPILGHNTVFWYRQTMMQGLELLAYFRNRAPLDDSGMPKDRFSAEMPDATLATLKIQPSEPRDSAVYFCASGTSPQVTYNEQFFGPGTRLTVL.

The V call is TRBV4-3, the J call TRBJ2-2; 12 nucleotides agree with TRBD2. Unmatched junction bases numbered 10, after V lost 3 bases and J lost 5 bases. The CDR3 length is 18 residues. Germline CDR1 reads LGHNA; CDR2 reads YSLEER. The CDR3 region is CASSHASGRATRTGELFF. The CDR3, as DNA: TGCGCCAGCAGCCATGCTAGCGGGAGGGCCACCAGAACCGGGGAGCTGTTTTTT.

The chain has TRBV19 and TRBJ2-7, with 10 bases fitting TRBD2. Germline CDR1 and CDR2: LNHDA and SQIVND (reference sequence). The CDR3 is 14 amino acids. J was trimmed by 5 bases and V by 5 bases; bases with no gene match: 6. The CDR3 nucleotides read TGTGCCAGTAGTCGTAGCGGGAGGAGCGACGAGCAGTACTTC. Translating it yields CASSRSGRSDEQYF.